This T cell receptor (beta chain) was recorded in a study of glioma-infiltrating T cells (dated by TCRdb to about 2016). Regarding the complete study: Sequencing of TCR alpha- and beta-chain repertoires was performed on glioma tissue, on non-neoplastic brain tissue, and on matched peripheral blood mononuclear cells. Each tissue-infiltrating repertoire was compared with the same patient's peripheral blood repertoire to measure divergence between tissue and blood T-cell populations. The paired cohort was made up of three low-grade glioma patients, seven to nine primary glioblastoma patients and three non-glioma patients who contributed non-neoplastic brain tissue. Overall results and qualifications from the work: VJ-independent divergence between tissue and blood was below expectation in non-neoplastic patients but above expectation in all gliomas, especially low-grade gliomas. Group comparisons rested on small numbers: three non-neoplastic, three low-grade glioma and seven or eight glioblastoma patients. Very few CDR3 sequences were shared between tissue and blood, attributed to high CDR3 diversity and limited sampling.

The CDR3 measures 14 amino acids from cysteine to phenylalanine. Solely the CDR3 DNA is kept, with 42 bases framed from the first base. CDR1 and CDR2 are drawn from the germline V gene: SGDLS, YYNGEE. V drops 3 bases and J drops 2 bases, leaving 12 bases in between. As for this clonotype: Its antigen is not yet known. The record has no base qualities; no much larger clone is one base away.

TCR alpha and beta CDR3 regions were amplified with the iRepertoire nested amplicon-rescue multiplex PCR (arm-PCR) platform from RNA. The input for one-step reverse transcription and amplification was roughly 85-400 ng of either tissue mRNA or PBMC total RNA. Following bead purification, Illumina adapters were added through a secondary multiplex PCR, and the libraries were then gel-purified between 200 and 400 bp. Demultiplexing relied on internal 6-nucleotide barcodes carried by the libraries. The libraries were sequenced on an Illumina MiSeq using 2x220 or 2x250 nucleotide paired-end reads. Per the source publication's procedure: FLASH 1.2.11 was used to merge paired reads, and BWA-MEM then aligned the reads to the GRCh37 human genome before TRA and TRB reads were extracted. For V and J assignment, an IMGT-derived reference of cassette sequences and CDR3 motifs that included pseudogenes was used. Reads were translated in three frames, and productive CDR3s were defined by a C…FGXG motif without stop codons. A clonotype was defined as a unique combination of a V-J cassette pair and a CDR3 amino acid sequence. Filtering of reads was based on Hamming distance, with the threshold set by the sequence error rate of each sample in mapped regions. TCRdb's own reprocessing of the public reads used fastp at Q25 and MiXCR and kept productive beta chains. CDR3 protein sequences are deduplicated, and each keeps its most common genes and DNA. Here the V and J calls rest on TCRdb's processing, not on the authors' analysis. The sample contains about 130,000 distinct CDR3 sequences, approximately 23% of them found a single time. The ten largest clones take up over 12% of the sample.

The sample comprised glioma tissue, nonneoplastic brain tissue, or PBMCs (not recorded which). The V gene is TRBV9 and the J gene is TRBJ2-7, with a tentative D call of TRBD1 or TRBD2, each matching 5 bases. The sequence was obtained from a human donor with low-grade glioma or glioblastoma, undergoing nonglioma brain surgery, or in good health (not recorded which). The encoded CDR3 is CASSGRDAAYEQYF. The nucleotide sequence reads TGTGCCAGCAGCGGCCGGGACGCCGCCTACGAGCAGTACTTC.